This section outlines one T cell receptor (beta chain) sequence together with its context. V was pared by 0 bases and J by 3 bases, with 1 base of the junction left unmatched. Germline-derived CDR1 and CDR2 are KGHDR and SFDVKD. This CDR3 region has 15 residues. The data were obtained in a study of blood T cell repertoires in COVID-19. Original methodology: Amplified reference gene primers provided the basis for estimating nucleated cell counts. The table came from immunoSEQ multiplex PCR; TCRdb's copy has only in-frame clones and leaves some out. The DNA gave D and trimming, while V, J and clone size come from that table. The profile covers roughly 180,000 clones, with about 85% appearing a single time and roughly 8.2% taken by the ten largest.

The TCR originated in a woman aged 55-69 years with acute or convalescent COVID-19. The sample taken for sequencing was peripheral blood. This rearrangement joins TRBV24-1 to TRBJ2-3; 8 positions match TRBD1. As DNA, the CDR3 is TGTGCCACCAGTGATTTGAGACAGGGGACAGATACGCAGTATTTT. This encodes CATSDLRQGTDTQYF.